This T cell receptor beta chain was recovered during a study of control samples from healthy donors and cancer patients. The table lists this clone with a count of one. Sequenced by immunoSEQ multiplex PCR; TCRdb stores in-frame clones only, minus some. The sample records under 200,000 clones, approximately 94% being singletons. Germline V gives CDR1 SGHTA, CDR2 FQGNSA. The CDR3 runs 19 residues. Unmatched junction bases numbered 8, after V lost 2 bases and J lost 1 base. The sample consisted of blood. V gene TRBV7-2 combines with J gene TRBJ2-5, with 15 nucleotides matching TRBD2. This clonotype was obtained from a middle-aged woman in good health. The CDR3 DNA reads TGTGCCAGCAGCTTAACTCCGGGACTAGCGGGAGGTACCCAAGAGACCCAGTACTTC. It translates to CASSLTPGLAGGTQETQYF.